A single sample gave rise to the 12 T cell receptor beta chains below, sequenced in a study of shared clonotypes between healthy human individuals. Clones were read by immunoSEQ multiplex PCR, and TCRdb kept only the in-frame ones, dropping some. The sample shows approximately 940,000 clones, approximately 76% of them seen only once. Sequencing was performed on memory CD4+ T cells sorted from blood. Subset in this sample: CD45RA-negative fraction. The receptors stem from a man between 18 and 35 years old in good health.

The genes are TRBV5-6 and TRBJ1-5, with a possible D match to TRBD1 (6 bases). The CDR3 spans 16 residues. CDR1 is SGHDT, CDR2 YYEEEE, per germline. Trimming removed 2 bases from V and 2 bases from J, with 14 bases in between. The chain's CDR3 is CASSFSGAGGNQPQHF. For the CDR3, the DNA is TGTGCCAGCAGCTTCTCGGGGGCAGGAGGCAATCAGCCCCAGCATTTT.

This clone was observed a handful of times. The CDR3: CSVAQGGGYEQYF. The CDR3 region has the DNA TGCAGCGTAGCACAGGGGGGCGGCTACGAGCAGTACTTC. The chain is built from TRBV29-1 and TRBJ2-7, with TRBD1 matching over 8 bases. The CDR3 is 13 amino acids. In germline, CDR1 is SQVTM, CDR2 ANQGSEA. V shed 6 bases and J 3 bases; nucleotides not matched to a gene: 7.

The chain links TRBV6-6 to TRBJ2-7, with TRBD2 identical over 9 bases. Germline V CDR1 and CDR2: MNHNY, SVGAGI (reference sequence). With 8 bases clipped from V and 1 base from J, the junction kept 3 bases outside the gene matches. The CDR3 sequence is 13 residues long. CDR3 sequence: CASLAGGSYEQYF. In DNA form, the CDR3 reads TGTGCCAGCTTGGCGGGAGGGTCCTACGAGCAGTACTTC.

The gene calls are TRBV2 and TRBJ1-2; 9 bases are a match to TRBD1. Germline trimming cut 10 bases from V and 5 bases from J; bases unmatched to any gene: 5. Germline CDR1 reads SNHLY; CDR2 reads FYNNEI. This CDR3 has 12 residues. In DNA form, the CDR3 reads TGTGCCATCGACAGGGGGTCTTATGGCTACACCTTC. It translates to CAIDRGSYGYTF.

The DNA of the CDR3 is TGCGCCAGCAGCTTGGAGATGGGTTATAATGAAAAACTGTTTTTT. This translates into CASSLEMGYNEKLFF. The chain has TRBV5-1 and TRBJ1-4; no firm D call. The ends were cut back, 0 bases at V and 4 bases at J, with 10 bases in the middle. CDR3 size: 15 residues. Germline lookup yields CDR1 SGHRS and CDR2 YFSETQ.

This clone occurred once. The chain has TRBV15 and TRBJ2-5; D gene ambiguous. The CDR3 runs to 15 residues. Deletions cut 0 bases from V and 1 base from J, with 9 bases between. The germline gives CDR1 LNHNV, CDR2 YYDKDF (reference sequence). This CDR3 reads CATSRDIQSQETQYF. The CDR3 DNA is TGTGCCACCAGCAGAGATATCCAGTCCCAAGAGACCCAGTACTTC.

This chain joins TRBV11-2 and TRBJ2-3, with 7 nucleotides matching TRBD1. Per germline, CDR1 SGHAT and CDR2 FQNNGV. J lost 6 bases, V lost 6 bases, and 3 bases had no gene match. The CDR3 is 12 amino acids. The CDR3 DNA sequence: TGTGCCAGCAGTATACAGGGGGATACGCAGTATTTT. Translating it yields CASSIQGDTQYF.

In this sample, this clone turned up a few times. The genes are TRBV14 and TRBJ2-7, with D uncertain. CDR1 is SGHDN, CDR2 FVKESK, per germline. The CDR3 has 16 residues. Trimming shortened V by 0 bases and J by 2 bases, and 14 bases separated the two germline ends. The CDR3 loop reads CASSQEAGFSAYEQYF. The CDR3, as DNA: TGTGCCAGCAGCCAAGAGGCTGGGTTCAGCGCCTACGAGCAGTACTTC.

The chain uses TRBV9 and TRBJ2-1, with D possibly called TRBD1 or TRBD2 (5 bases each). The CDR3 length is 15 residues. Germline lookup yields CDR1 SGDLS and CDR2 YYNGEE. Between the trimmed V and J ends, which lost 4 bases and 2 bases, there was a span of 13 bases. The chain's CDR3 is CASSRGTPTYNEQFF. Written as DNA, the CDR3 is TGTGCCAGCAGCAGAGGGACCCCGACCTACAATGAGCAGTTCTTC.

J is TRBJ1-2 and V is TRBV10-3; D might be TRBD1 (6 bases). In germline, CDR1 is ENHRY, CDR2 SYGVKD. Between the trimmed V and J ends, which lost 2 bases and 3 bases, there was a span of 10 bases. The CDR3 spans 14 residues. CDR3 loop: CAISEGQSDYGYTF. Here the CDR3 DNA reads TGTGCCATCAGTGAGGGACAGAGCGACTATGGCTACACCTTC.

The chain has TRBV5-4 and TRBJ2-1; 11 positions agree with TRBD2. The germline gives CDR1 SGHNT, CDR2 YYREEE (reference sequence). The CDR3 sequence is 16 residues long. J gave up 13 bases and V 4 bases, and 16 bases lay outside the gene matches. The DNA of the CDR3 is TGTGCCAGCAGCCACGGCGGGACTAGCGGTCTTTTCCTCCAGTTCTTC. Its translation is CASSHGGTSGLFLQFF.

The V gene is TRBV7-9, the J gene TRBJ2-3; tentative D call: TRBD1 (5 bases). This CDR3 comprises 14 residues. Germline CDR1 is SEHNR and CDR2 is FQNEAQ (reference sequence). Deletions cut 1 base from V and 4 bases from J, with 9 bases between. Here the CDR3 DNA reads TGTGCCAGCAGCTTAGAGGGGAACTCAGATACGCAGTATTTT. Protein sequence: CASSLEGNSDTQYF.